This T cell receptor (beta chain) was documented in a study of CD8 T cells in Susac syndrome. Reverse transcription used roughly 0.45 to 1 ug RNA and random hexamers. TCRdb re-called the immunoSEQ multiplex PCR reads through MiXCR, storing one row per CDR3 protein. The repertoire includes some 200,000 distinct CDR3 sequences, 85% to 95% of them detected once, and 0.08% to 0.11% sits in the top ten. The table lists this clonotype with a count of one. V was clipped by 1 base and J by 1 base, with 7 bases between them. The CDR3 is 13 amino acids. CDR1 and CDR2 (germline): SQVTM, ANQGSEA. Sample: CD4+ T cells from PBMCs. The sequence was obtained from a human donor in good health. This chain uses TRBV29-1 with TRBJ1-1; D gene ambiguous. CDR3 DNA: TGCAGCGTTGAAGGGCAGGCGAACACTGAAGCTTTCTTT. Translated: CSVEGQANTEAFF. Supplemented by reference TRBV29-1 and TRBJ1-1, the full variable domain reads SAVISQKPSRDICQRGTSLTIQCQVDSQVTMMFWYRQQPGQSLTLIATANQGSEATYESGFVIDKFPISRPNLTFSTLTVSNMSPEDSSIYLCSVEGQANTEAFFGQGTRLTVV.